These 9 T cell receptor beta chains were sequenced from one sample in a study of Ad26.COV2.S vaccination and SARS-CoV-2 variants. The treatment was: approximately 18 received Ad26.COV2.S at low or high dose, single or two shots; about 5 received placebo; per-sample allocation not given. After the first vaccine or placebo injection, samples were drawn on day 63. Some clones are missing from TCRdb's copy, which holds only in-frame ones; the method was immunoSEQ multiplex PCR. The sample lists more than 250,000 clones; roughly 86% were seen once. The source material was peripheral blood, sampled in a trial of Ad26.COV2.S vaccine versus placebo. The receptors were sampled from a person aged 18-65 years who received the Ad26.COV2.S COVID-19 vaccine or a placebo.

The chain is built from TRBV27 and TRBJ2-3, with D uncertain. V dropped 2 bases and J dropped 0 bases, with 6 bases sitting between them. CDR1 is MNHEY and CDR2 is SMNVEV in the germline V gene (reference sequence). CDR3 length: 14 residues. The CDR3 DNA reads as TGTGCCAGCAGTTTAATGGGCAGCACAGATACGCAGTATTTT. Protein product: CASSLMGSTDTQYF.

This clone was detected a few times. The rearrangement links TRBV6-6 to TRBJ2-6; D perhaps matches TRBD1 (5 bases). CDR1 and CDR2 (germline): MNHNY, SVGAGI (reference sequence). The CDR3 sequence is 18 residues long. V dropped 5 bases and J dropped 4 bases, with 21 bases sitting between them. CDR3 DNA: TGTGCCAGCAGTCCACACCCGACAGTGCCCTTGGGGGCCAACGTCCTGACTTTC. It codes for CASSPHPTVPLGANVLTF.

The rearrangement uses TRBV9 and TRBJ2-7; 11 bases map to TRBD1. V lost 3 bases, J lost 2 bases, and 4 bases stayed unmatched. This CDR3 is 15 amino acids long. The germline CDR1 and CDR2 sequences are SGDLS and YYNGEE. The CDR3 nucleotides read TGTGCCAGCAGCGAGGGACAGGGGGTCCCCTACGAGCAGTACTTC. Residues: CASSEGQGVPYEQYF.

This clone was recorded a few times. The genes are TRBV5-4 and TRBJ2-6; D is unclear. The CDR3 consists of 13 residues. Trimming cost V 7 bases and J 1 base, with 6 bases left between them. In germline, CDR1 is SGHNT, CDR2 YYREEE (reference sequence). CDR3 protein: CASASSGANVLTF. In DNA, the CDR3 is TGTGCCAGCGCGAGTTCTGGGGCCAACGTCCTGACTTTC.

The rearrangement links TRBV7-2 to TRBJ2-1, with D perhaps assigned TRBD1 or TRBD2 (6 bases each). V lost 5 bases, J lost 7 bases, and 21 bases lay in between. There are 16 residues in the CDR3. Per germline, CDR1 SGHTA and CDR2 FQGNSA. The CDR3 is CASSPQGLAWGNEQFF. CDR3 coding DNA: TGTGCCAGCAGCCCCCAGGGGCTAGCGTGGGGAAATGAGCAGTTCTTC. Full variable domain (outside the CDR3, taken from reference TRBV7-2 and TRBJ2-1): GAGVSQSPSNKVTEKGKDVELRCDPISGHTALYWYRQSLGQGLEFLIYFQGNSAPDKSGLPSDRFSAERTGGSVSTLTIQRTQQEDSAVYLCASSPQGLAWGNEQFFGPGTRLTVL.

V usage is TRBV12-3 or TRBV12-4 and J usage is TRBJ1-4; tentatively, D is TRBD1 (5 bases). The CDR3 has 12 amino acids. Trimming took 3 bases from V and 8 from J, leaving 7 bases between them. For the CDR3, the DNA is TGTGCCAGCAGTTTTGGGGACGAAAAACTGTTTTTT. Translation: CASSFGDEKLFF.

The DNA of the CDR3 is TGCGCCAGCAGCTTTCGCGGGAGCTATTCAGATACGCAGTATTTT. It encodes CASSFRGSYSDTQYF. The genes are TRBV5-1 and TRBJ2-3, with 7 bases fitting TRBD2. Trimming removed 2 bases from V and 4 bases from J; junction bases left unmatched: 7. Germline values: CDR1 SGHRS, CDR2 YFSETQ. This CDR3 has 15 residues.

This clone appeared a few times. The J gene is TRBJ1-1, the V gene TRBV6-6; TRBD1 is a possible D gene (6 bases). In germline, CDR1 is MNHNY, CDR2 SVGAGI (reference sequence). This CDR3 contains 14 residues. V lost 0 bases to trimming and J lost 5 bases, with 10 bases between them. CDR3 DNA sequence: TGTGCCAGCAGTTACTCAGGACAGAGTACTGAAGCTTTCTTT. Translation gives CASSYSGQSTEAFF.

The chain is built from TRBV12-5 and TRBJ2-7; D is perhaps TRBD1 (5 bases). The ends were cut back, 6 bases at V and 4 bases at J, with 13 bases in the middle. Germline lookup yields CDR1 LGHNT and CDR2 FRNRAP. The CDR3 runs to 13 residues. The CDR3 DNA sequence: TGTGCTAGTGGACAGGATAGGGTTTACGAGCAGTACTTC. This gives the protein CASGQDRVYEQYF.